This TCR beta chain was sequenced for a study of T cells after yellow fever vaccination. 5'RACE template switching generated TCR cDNA, adding a universal primer site and UMIs. TCRdb recomputed calls from the 5' RACE reads with MiXCR, one row per CDR3 protein. The profile shows 250,000 or so distinct CDR3 sequences, 6.7% of them singletons. This clonotype was seen ten or more times. Its cognate antigen is unknown. This CDR3 region has 15 residues. V trimming: 0 bases; J trimming: 7 bases; junction bases outside the gene matches: 5. CDR1 SGHRS and CDR2 YFSETQ come from the germline V gene. Whole-study findings and limits: The study noted that FACS-sorted repertoires could contain abundant clonotypes contaminating from the bulk population. Among primary-vaccination clones, most reappeared after the booster, at approximately 96% for CD4 and around 91% for CD8.

This clonotype originated in a man aged 30 to 39 who received the YFV17D yellow fever vaccine. The chain employs TRBV5-1 and TRBJ2-1, with 9 bases aligning to TRBD2. The specimen was CD4+ T cells sorted from PBMCs, collected on the day of the yellow fever booster vaccination. The CDR3 DNA reads as TGCGCCAGCAGCTTGGCCTTAGCGGGAGTGAATGAGCAGTTCTTC. Encoded protein: CASSLALAGVNEQFF.